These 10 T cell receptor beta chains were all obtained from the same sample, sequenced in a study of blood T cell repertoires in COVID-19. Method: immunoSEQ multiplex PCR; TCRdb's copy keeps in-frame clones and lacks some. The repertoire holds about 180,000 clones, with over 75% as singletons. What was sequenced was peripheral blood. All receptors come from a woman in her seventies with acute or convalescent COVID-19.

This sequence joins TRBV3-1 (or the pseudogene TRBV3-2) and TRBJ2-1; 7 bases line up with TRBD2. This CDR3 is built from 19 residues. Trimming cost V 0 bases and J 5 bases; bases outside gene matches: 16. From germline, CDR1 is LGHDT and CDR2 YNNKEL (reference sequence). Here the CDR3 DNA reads TGTGCCAGCAGCCAAGAACTAGCGTTGGCTAGCGGAAAGGACAATGAGCAGTTCTTC. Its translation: CASSQELALASGKDNEQFF.

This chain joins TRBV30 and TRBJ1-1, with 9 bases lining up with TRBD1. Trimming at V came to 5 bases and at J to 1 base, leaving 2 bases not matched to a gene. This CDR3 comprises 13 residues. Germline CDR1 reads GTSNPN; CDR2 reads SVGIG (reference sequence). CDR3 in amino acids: CAWGTGRNTEAFF. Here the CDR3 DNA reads TGTGCCTGGGGGACAGGGAGGAACACTGAAGCTTTCTTT. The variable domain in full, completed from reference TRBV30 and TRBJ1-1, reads SQTIHQWPATLVQPVGSPLSLECTVEGTSNPNLYWYRQAAGRGLQLLFYSVGIGQISSEVPQNLSASRPQDRQFILSSKKLLLSDSGFYLCAWGTGRNTEAFFGQGTRLTVV.

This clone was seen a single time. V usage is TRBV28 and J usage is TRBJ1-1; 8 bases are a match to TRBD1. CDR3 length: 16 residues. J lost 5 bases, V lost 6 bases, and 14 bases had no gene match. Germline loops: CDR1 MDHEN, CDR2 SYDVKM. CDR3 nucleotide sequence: TGTGCCAGCAGGCTAACGTATCAGGGGGCGCGGACTGAAGCTTTCTTT. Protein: CASRLTYQGARTEAFF.

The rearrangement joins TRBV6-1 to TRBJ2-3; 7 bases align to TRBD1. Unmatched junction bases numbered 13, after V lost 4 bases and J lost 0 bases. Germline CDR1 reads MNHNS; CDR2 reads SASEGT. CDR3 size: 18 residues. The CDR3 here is CASSGPLTGLPSTDTQYF. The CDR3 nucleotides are TGTGCCAGCAGTGGTCCCCTGACAGGGCTTCCTAGCACAGATACGCAGTATTTT.

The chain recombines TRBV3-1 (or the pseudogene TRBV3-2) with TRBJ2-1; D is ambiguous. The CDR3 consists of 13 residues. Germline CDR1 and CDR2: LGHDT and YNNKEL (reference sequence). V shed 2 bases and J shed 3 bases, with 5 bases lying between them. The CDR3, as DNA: TGTGCCAGCAGCCAATTGAGCTACAATGAGCAGTTCTTC. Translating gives CASSQLSYNEQFF.

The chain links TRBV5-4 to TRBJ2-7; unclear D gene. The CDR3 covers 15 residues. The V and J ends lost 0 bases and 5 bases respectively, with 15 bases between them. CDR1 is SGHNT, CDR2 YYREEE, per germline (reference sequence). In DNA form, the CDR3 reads TGTGCCAGCAGCTTGGATCCCAACCTACGAGACGAGCAGTACTTC. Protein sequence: CASSLDPNLRDEQYF. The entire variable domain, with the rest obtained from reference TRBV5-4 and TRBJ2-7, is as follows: ETGVTQSPTHLIKTRGQQVTLRCSSQSGHNTVSWYQQALGQGPQFIFQYYREEENGRGNFPPRFSGLQFPNYSSELNVNALELDDSALYLCASSLDPNLRDEQYFGPGTRLTVT.

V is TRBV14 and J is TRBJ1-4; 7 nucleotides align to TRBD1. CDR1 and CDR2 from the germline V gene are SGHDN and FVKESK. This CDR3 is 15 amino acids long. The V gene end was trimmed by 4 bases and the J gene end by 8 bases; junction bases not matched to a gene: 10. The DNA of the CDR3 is TGTGCCAGCAGCCTAAGAAGAGGGGGCTGGGAAAAACTGTTTTTT. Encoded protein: CASSLRRGGWEKLFF.

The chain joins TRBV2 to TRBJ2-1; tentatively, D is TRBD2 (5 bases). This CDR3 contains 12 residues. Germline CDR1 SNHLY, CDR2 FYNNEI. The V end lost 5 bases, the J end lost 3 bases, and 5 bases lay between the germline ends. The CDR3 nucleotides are TGTGCCAGCAGTCGGGACTACAATGAGCAGTTCTTC. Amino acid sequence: CASSRDYNEQFF.

The CDR3 DNA reads TGTGCCAGCAGCCAAGGGACGACTAGCGGGAGTACCGGGGCCAACGTCCTGACTTTC. Its translation is CASSQGTTSGSTGANVLTF. The V and J genes are TRBV14 and TRBJ2-6; 12 nucleotides match TRBD2. This CDR3 spans 19 amino acids. Germline loops: CDR1 SGHDN, CDR2 FVKESK. Trimming removed 1 base from V and 4 bases from J; junction bases left unmatched: 8.

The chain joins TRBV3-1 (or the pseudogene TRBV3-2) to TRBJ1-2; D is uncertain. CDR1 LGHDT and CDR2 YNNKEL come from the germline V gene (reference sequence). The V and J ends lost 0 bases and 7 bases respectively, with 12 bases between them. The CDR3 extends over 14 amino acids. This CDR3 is CASSQELRSGGYTF. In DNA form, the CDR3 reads TGTGCCAGCAGCCAAGAACTGAGATCTGGTGGCTACACCTTC.